This T cell receptor (beta chain) originates from a study of shared clonotypes between healthy human individuals (dated by TCRdb to about 2020). Study-level background: The cohort included a few men and a couple of women between 18 and 49 years of age. To increase sequencing depth and limit assay-specific biases, different laboratories used diverse techniques to prepare libraries and sequence TCR repertoires. Per donor, leukapheresis produced somewhere between about 0.9 and 9 billion PBMCs. For each donor, CD4 naive and CD4 memory were each given three plates, CD8 naive was given two plates, and CD8 memory was given one plate. To estimate repertoire size and how much clonotypes are shared between individuals, the study performed deep sequencing of blood TCR repertoires from about five healthy adults. The research as a whole found: Pairwise subsampling led to the expectation that sequencing depth would affect the degree of clonotype sharing among donors. Sharing across a few donors was observed for 4.5% to 6.5% of naive CD4, about 4% of naive CD8, 2.3% of memory CD4, and approximately 0.41% of memory CD8 clonotypes. Compared with non-shared clonotypes, the clonotypes found in all four sorted-subset donors had higher generation probabilities. Naive subsets generally had larger estimated clonotype richness than memory subsets. Sampling was restricted to blood, and TCR repertoires in tissue are likely to differ from TCR repertoires in blood. The genetic and exposure-history diversity represented was limited by the small number of donors. Even with the large sequencing depth, rarefaction of the sorted-subset datasets indicated that sequencing was incomplete.

The donors were healthy, HIV-negative adults who had no recently reported acute infections or vaccinations. Every donor was a Caucasian adult living in Nashville, Tennessee, USA. Magnetic negative selection was used to enrich CD4+ T cells, after which naive cells were positively selected on CD45RA and the negative fraction became the memory subset. Blood was collected by leukapheresis, and PBMCs were isolated by Ficoll-Histopaque density gradient centrifugation and then cryopreserved in liquid nitrogen vapor phase. Purity and quantity of every magnetically sorted T cell population were checked by analytical flow cytometry. From each sorted fraction, genomic DNA was isolated and quantified by UV absorbance on a Nanodrop 2000c. Comment on this clone: Its antigen remains unidentified. Per-nucleotide qualities are absent, and no much larger clonotype sits a single base away.

TCR CDR3 regions were amplified from genomic DNA by multiplex PCR using the deep immunoSEQ assay. For each cell subset, the extracted genomic DNA was distributed evenly across all wells of several immunoSEQ 96-well plates, and each plate served as one replicate. For sorted subsets, 200 to 250 ng of genomic DNA, equivalent to 30,000 or so T cell genomes, went into each replicate PCR. Purified libraries were quantified with a Qubit 3.0 fluorometer, sized on a Bioanalyzer 2100, and re-quantified with the KAPA Library Quantification kit. Every immunoSEQ 96-well plate was sequenced on a dedicated single-read 150-cycle Illumina NextSeq 550 flow cell. Per the original workflow: Because only junctional sequences without quality scores were contained in the immunoSEQ output, filtering matching that applied to full-length reads could not be performed. To assign V/J genes and CDR3, sequences were annotated using PyIR, a Python wrapper for IgBLAST v1.9, with IMGT germline references. Reads were removed for weak V/J assignments (E-value above 1e-6), missing CDR3, stop codons, out-of-frame junctions, or ambiguous translated residues. V3J clonotypes were defined as sequences sharing the same inferred V gene, J gene, and CDR3 amino acid sequence. Percentage overlap between repertoires was computed as shared unique clonotypes divided by the size of the smaller repertoire. RTK rarefaction, the Chao1 estimator, and Recon v2.1 estimates of unobserved clonotypes were used to assess repertoire richness. Generation probabilities for all TCRbeta clonotypes obtained by the gDNA method from a handful of donors were computed using OLGA. The table comes from immuneACCESS by way of TCRdb, which keeps in-frame sequences with V and J called. Part of the clones is missing from these tables; in studies checked, under half for an unresolved V gene and the rest for unknown reasons. The V and J calls and the clone size are those of that table, but D and trimming were determined from the DNA. The sample includes roughly 2 million clones, with 90% to 95% observed a single time. The top ten clones comprise about 0.13% of the sample.

Sequencing was carried out using naive CD4+ T cells sorted from blood. The intended sense of this specimen's cell subset or site label: CD45RA+ positively selected. This TCR derives from a man between 18 and 29 years old in good health.

The DNA is TGTGCCAGCAGCGTAGAAGAGGGAACTGAGCAGTTCTTC. It is translated as CASSVEEGTEQFF. The chain is made from TRBV9 and TRBJ2-1; the D segment could be TRBD2, given 5 matching bases. V drops 0 bases and J drops 9 bases, leaving 10 bases in between. The CDR3 has 13 amino acids, counting the end cysteine and phenylalanine. Only the CDR3 portion is preserved as DNA: 39 bases, with reading frame beginning at the first base. The germline V gene specifies SGDLS as CDR1 and YYNGEE as CDR2.